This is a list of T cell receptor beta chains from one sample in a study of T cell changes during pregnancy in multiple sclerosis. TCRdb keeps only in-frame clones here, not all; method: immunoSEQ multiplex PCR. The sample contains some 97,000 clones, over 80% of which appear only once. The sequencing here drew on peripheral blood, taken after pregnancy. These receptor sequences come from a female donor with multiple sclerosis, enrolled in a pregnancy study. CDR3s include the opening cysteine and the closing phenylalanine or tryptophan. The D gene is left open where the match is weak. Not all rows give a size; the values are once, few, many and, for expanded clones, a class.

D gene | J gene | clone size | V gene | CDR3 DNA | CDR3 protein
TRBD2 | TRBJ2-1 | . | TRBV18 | TGTGCCAGCTCACTCCTAAGCGGGGGGTCCTACAATGAGCAGTTCTTC | CASSLLSGGSYNEQFF
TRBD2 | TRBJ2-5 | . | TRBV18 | TGTGCCAGCTCCTACATAAAGCGGGAGCCGCAAGAGACCCAGTACTTC | CASSYIKREPQETQYF
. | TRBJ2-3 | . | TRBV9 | TGTGCCAGCAGCGTAGGAAACAGGCCAGGCACAGATACGCAGTATTTT | CASSVGNRPGTDTQYF
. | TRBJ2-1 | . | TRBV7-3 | TGTGCCAGCAGCTTAAATCGACAAGGGAGCCCCAATGAGCAGTTCTTC | CASSLNRQGSPNEQFF
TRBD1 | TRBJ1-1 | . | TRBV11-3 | TGTGCCAGCAGCTCGACAGGGGATGAAGCTTTCTTT | CASSSTGDEAFF
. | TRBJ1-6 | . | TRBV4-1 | TGCGCCAGCAGCCAAGAGATCTCGAAGGCAAGGAGCTCCTATAATTCACCCCTCCACTTT | CASSQEISKARSSYNSPLHF
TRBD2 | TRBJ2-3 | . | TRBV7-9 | TGTGCCAGCAGCCGACTAGCGGGAGGGTTGGCAGATACGCAGTATTTT | CASSRLAGGLADTQYF
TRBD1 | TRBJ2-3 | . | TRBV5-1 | TGCGCCAGCCGATTTGACAGGGGCGCAGATACGCAGTATTTT | CASRFDRGADTQYF
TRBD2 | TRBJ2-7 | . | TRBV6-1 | TGTGCCAGCAGTGGCACCGGGACTAGCGGAACCTACGAGCAGTACTTC | CASSGTGTSGTYEQYF
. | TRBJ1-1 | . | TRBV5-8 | TGTGCCAGCAGCTCAGGGTACCGAGACGGTGGCACTGAAGCTTTCTTT | CASSSGYRDGGTEAFF
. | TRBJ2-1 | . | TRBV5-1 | TGCGCCAGCAGCTTGGTCGGCGGGTTGGGCTACAATGAGCAGTTCTTC | CASSLVGGLGYNEQFF
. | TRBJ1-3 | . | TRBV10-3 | TGTGCCATCAGTGAGCAACAGTCGGACACCATATATTTT | CAISEQQSDTIYF
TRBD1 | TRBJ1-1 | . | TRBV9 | TGTGCCAGCAGCTTTGACAGGGATGAAACTGAAGCTTTCTTT | CASSFDRDETEAFF
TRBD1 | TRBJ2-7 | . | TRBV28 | TGTGCCAGCACCCAGCTCACAGGGTCAGGGGGCTTCTCCTACGAGCAGTACTTC | CASTQLTGSGGFSYEQYF
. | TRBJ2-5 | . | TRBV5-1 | TGCGCCAGCAGCTTTTTCGCGTCGGAGACCCAGTACTTC | CASSFFASETQYF
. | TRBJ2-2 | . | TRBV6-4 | TGTGCCAGCAGTGCCTTAGACACCGGGGAGCTGTTTTTT | CASSALDTGELFF
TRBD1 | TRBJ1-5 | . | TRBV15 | TGTGCCACCAGCAGAGGACAGGGGAACAATCAGCCCCAGCATTTT | CATSRGQGNNQPQHF
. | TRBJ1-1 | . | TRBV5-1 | TGCGCCAGCAGCCCCGGACTCCCCATGAACACTGAAGCTTTCTTT | CASSPGLPMNTEAFF
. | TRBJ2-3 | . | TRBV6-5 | TGTGCCAGCAGTAGACTAGTTTCCGCAGATACGCAGTATTTT | CASSRLVSADTQYF
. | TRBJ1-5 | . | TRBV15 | TGTGCCACCAGCAGAGGAGGGGGTAGCAATCAGCCCCAGCATTTT | CATSRGGGSNQPQHF
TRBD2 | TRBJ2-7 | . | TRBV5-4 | TGTGCCAGCAGCTTTCGGGGGGGGGCGTCCGAGCAGTACTTC | CASSFRGGASEQYF
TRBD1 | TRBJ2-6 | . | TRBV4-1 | TGCGCCAGCAGCCCCGGACAGGCCCGCTCTGGGGCCAACGTCCTGACTTTC | CASSPGQARSGANVLTF
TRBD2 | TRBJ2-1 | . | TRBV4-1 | TGCGCCAGCAGCCAAGAAGAAGTGGGCGGGGGGGCGGGGTATGAGCAGTTCTTC | CASSQEEVGGGAGYEQFF
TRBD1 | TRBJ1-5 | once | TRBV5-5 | TGTGCCAGCAGCCGACGCGCCGGGAAACAGGGGGAGCAGCCCCAGCATTTT | CASSRRAGKQGEQPQHF
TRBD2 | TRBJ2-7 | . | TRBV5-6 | TGTGCCAGCAGGGGTCTAGCGGGGGGTTCCTACGAGCAGTACTTC | CASRGLAGGSYEQYF
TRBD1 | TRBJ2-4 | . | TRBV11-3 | TGTGCCAGCAGCCTAGAATCGGTACAGGGGGGCAAAAACATTCAGTACTTC | CASSLESVQGGKNIQYF
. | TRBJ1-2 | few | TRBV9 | TGTGCCAGCAGCTCCCGAGGAGTTCTAGGAGGCTACACCTTC | CASSSRGVLGGYTF
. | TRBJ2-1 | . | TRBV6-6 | TGTGCCAGCAGTTTCAGGGGTGTCCCTCCCTACAATGAGCAGTTCTTC | CASSFRGVPPYNEQFF
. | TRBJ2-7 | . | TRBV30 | TGTGCCTGGAGTCTATCTCCACGCTACGAGCAGTACTTC | CAWSLSPRYEQYF
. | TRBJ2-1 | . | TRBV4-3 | TGCGCCAGCAGCCAAGACAGGCAAGGCTACAATGAGCAGTTCTTC | CASSQDRQGYNEQFF
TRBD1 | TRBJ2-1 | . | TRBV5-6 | TGTGCCAGCAGCTTCGGACAGGGGGCGCGAATGAATGAGCAGTTCTTC | CASSFGQGARMNEQFF
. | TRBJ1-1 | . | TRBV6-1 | TGTGCCAGCAGTGATCAGGGTGCTAACACTGAAGCTTTCTTT | CASSDQGANTEAFF
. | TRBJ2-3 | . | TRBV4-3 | TGCGCCAGCAGCCAAGATTCAGGGGAGAGCACAGATACGCAGTATTTT | CASSQDSGESTDTQYF
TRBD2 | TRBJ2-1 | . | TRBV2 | TGTGCCAGCAGTCCCCTCTCGGGACTAGCGTTGAACAATGAGCAGTTCTTC | CASSPLSGLALNNEQFF
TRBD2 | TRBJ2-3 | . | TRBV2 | TGTGCCAGCAGTGGGGGAGCCGGGAGGGTTGGAGATACGCAGTATTTT | CASSGGAGRVGDTQYF
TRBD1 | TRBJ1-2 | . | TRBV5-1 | TGCGCCAGCAGCACCAGGACAGGACTCTATGGCTACACCTTC | CASSTRTGLYGYTF
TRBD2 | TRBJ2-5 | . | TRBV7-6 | TGTGCCAGCAGCTTAGAGAGCGCCACTACTTTTGCGGGAGGGAGGGAGACCCAGTACTTC | CASSLESATTFAGGRETQYF
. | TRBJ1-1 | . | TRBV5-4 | TGTGCCAGCAGCTTGGAACTACGGGGGGCAGCTTTCTTT | CASSLELRGAAFF
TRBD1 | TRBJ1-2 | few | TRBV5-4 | TGTGCCAGCAGTCGGGACAGGGGATCTAATGGCTACACCTTC | CASSRDRGSNGYTF
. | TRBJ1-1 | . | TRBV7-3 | TGTGCCAGCAGCTTAAAGGGGATCTCTGAAGCTTTCTTT | CASSLKGISEAFF